These 21 T cell receptor beta chains originate from one sample sequenced in a study of tissue T cells after allogeneic stem cell transplantation. Sequenced by immunoSEQ multiplex PCR; TCRdb stores in-frame clones only, minus some. This sample has about 48,000 clones; roughly four fifths occur once, and the top ten carry 0.7%. The sample taken for sequencing was sorted cells pooled from one or two spleens. These receptors came from a pool of C57BL/6 mice in good health.

Worth noting for this clone: Each gene name is a mouse one. The read finishes 1 residue shy of the CDR3 end, and the germline J gene is used to complete it. The chain carries TRBV31 and TRBJ2-7; 10 bases agree with TRBD2. V lost 0 bases and J lost 7; bases outside the gene matches: 3. The germline gives CDR1 GKSSPN, CDR2 SITVG. This CDR3 has 13 residues. The covered CDR3 bases are TGTGCCTGGAGTCTCGACTGGGGGGAGGAACAGTAC. This sequence encodes CAWSLDWGEEQY. The complete CDR3 sequence is CAWSLDWGEEQYF.

This clone has a single count. Gene names and germline match the mouse. The sequence runs out 1 residue before the end of the CDR3; the remainder is reconstructed from the germline J gene. The chain employs TRBV12-2 and TRBJ2-5; D is uncertain. The ends were cut back, 2 bases at V and 4 bases at J, with 9 bases in the middle. The CDR3 spans 13 residues. The germline CDR1 and CDR2 sequences are SGHLS and HYDKME. The covered CDR3 bases are TGTGCCAGCTCTCCCCCCAACAAAGACACCCAGTAC. Protein: CASSPPNKDTQY. The whole CDR3 protein is CASSPPNKDTQYF.

About this clone itself: Gene and germline names: mouse. The read ends 1 residue before the CDR3 terminus; that terminus is restored from the germline J gene. This chain links TRBV20 with TRBJ1-4; D is perhaps TRBD1 (5 bases). Germline lookup yields CDR1 GFQATS and CDR2 STVNSAI. Trimming cost V 5 bases and J 5 bases, with 6 bases left between them. The CDR3 covers 11 residues. The CDR3 reads CGAGQNERLFF. The part of the CDR3 DNA that was read is TGTGGTGCTGGACAAAACGAAAGATTATTT.

In regard to this clone: The genes and germline here are from mouse. The sequence runs out 1 residue before the end of the CDR3; the remainder is reconstructed from the germline J gene. Other nucleotide sequences in the sample specify the same CDR3. This chain links TRBV13-3 with TRBJ2-2; D not resolved. CDR3 length: 14 residues. Germline CDR1 NNHDY, CDR2 SYVADS. Trimming left V 3 bases short and J 0 bases short, with 6 bases between. This CDR3 is CASSGQSNTGQLYF. The part of the CDR3 DNA that was read is TGTGCCAGCAGTGGACAATCAAACACCGGGCAGCTCTAC.

This clone was observed a few times. Here the gene names and germline are mouse. The CDR3 end is not reached by the read, which stops 1 residue before it; the germline J gene fills it in. The same CDR3 can be traced to other DNA sequences in this sample. The rearrangement uses TRBV3 and TRBJ2-3; the D gene is possibly TRBD2 (6 bases). This CDR3 region has 15 residues. Germline CDR1 and CDR2: SNHLY and FYNGKV (reference sequence). V lost 2 bases, J lost 0 bases, and 9 bases lay in between. The CDR3 sequence is CASSLYGTSAETLYF. The DNA read from the CDR3 is TGTGCCAGCAGCTTATACGGGACTAGTGCAGAAACGCTGTAT.

A note on this clone: Germline and genes here are mouse. The CDR3 end is not reached by the read, which stops 1 residue before it; the germline J gene fills it in. V usage is TRBV13-1 and J usage is TRBJ2-5; 10 positions agree with TRBD2. This CDR3 spans 14 amino acids. Germline trimming cut 3 bases from V and 3 bases from J; bases unmatched to any gene: 1. Germline-derived CDR1 and CDR2 are NSHNY and SYGAGN. The sequenced part of the CDR3 DNA is TGTGCCAGCAGTGGGGACTGGGGTCAAGACACCCAGTAC. Translated: CASSGDWGQDTQY. The complete CDR3 sequence is CASSGDWGQDTQYF.

A single count supports this clone. The gene names here belong to mouse. The read gets to within 1 residue of the CDR3 end, and the germline J gene fills in the rest. The V call is TRBV16, the J call TRBJ2-3; 9 nucleotides agree with TRBD2. The V gene's germline CDR1 is SGHSA and CDR2 FRNQAP. J gave up 0 bases and V 3 bases, and 4 bases lay outside the gene matches. The CDR3 extends over 16 amino acids. The CDR3 sequence: CASSFLGGASAETLYF. The sequenced CDR3 bases are TGTGCAAGCAGCTTCCTGGGGGGGGCTAGTGCAGAAACGCTGTAT.

A few counts support this clone. Mouse germline and gene names are used. The CDR3 extends 1 residue past the end of the read, so its final part is completed from the germline J gene. This chain uses TRBV20 with TRBJ1-5; 11 nucleotides match TRBD1. From germline, CDR1 is GFQATS and CDR2 STVNSAI. V lost 0 bases to trimming and J lost 8 bases; unmatched junction nucleotides: 3. The CDR3 contains 14 residues. The covered CDR3 bases are TGTGGTGCTAGGGAGGGACAGGGGGAGGAGGCTCCGCTT. This translates into CGAREGQGEEAPL. The CDR3 as a whole reads CGAREGQGEEAPLF.

This clone has a handful of counts. Gene names refer to mouse genes. Read data end 1 residue before the CDR3 end; the end is taken from the germline J gene. This chain connects TRBV16 to TRBJ1-3, with TRBD1 as a possible D gene (5 bases). The CDR3 extends over 13 amino acids. The germline gives CDR1 SGHSA, CDR2 FRNQAP. Deletions cut 5 bases from V and 0 bases from J, with 5 bases between. CDR3 DNA (partial): TGTGCAAGCAGCCAGGGTTCTGGAAATACGCTCTAT. Protein product: CASSQGSGNTLY. The full-length CDR3 reads as CASSQGSGNTLYF.

As concerns this clone: Genes and germline are mouse. The read halts 1 residue ahead of the CDR3 end, with the missing end drawn from the germline J gene. The V gene is TRBV13-2, the J gene TRBJ2-5; 8 bases match TRBD1. Looked up from germline, CDR1 is NNHNN and CDR2 is SYGAGS (reference sequence). The CDR3 is 16 residues long. V was pared by 2 bases and J by 0 bases, with 5 bases of the junction left unmatched. The covered CDR3 bases are TGTGCCAGCGGTGAGCGGACAGGGCCTAACCAAGACACCCAGTAC. Protein product: CASGERTGPNQDTQY. The entire CDR3 protein reads CASGERTGPNQDTQYF.

Points on this clone: The listed genes are named as in mouse. CDR3 residues: CASSLWGGEQYF. The sequenced part of the CDR3 DNA is TGTGCCAGCAGCCTCTGGGGGGGGGAACAGTAC. The chain carries TRBV3 and TRBJ2-7; 9 nucleotides agree with TRBD2. The observed sequence ends 1 residue before the CDR3 terminus, with the missing tail filled in from the germline J gene. The V gene's germline CDR1 is SNHLY and CDR2 FYNGKV (reference sequence). There are 12 residues in the CDR3. V shed 5 bases and J 7 bases; nucleotides not matched to a gene: 3.

Turning to this clone: The germline and genes are mouse ones. The DNA ends 1 residue before the CDR3 does, and the rest of the CDR3 is filled in from the germline J gene. The V and J genes are TRBV2 and TRBJ2-4; TRBD2 aligns across 9 bases. CDR3 size: 15 residues. V was clipped by 0 bases and J by 3 bases; unmatched bases: 1. In germline, CDR1 is LGHNA, CDR2 YSYQKL. CDR3 protein: CASSQDTGGQNTLYF. CDR3 DNA (partial): TGTGCCAGCAGCCAAGATACTGGGGGGCAAAACACCTTGTAC.

Note on this clone: Mouse gene names apply. The read falls 1 residue short of the CDR3 end, and the missing part is taken from the germline J gene. The chain carries TRBV13-3 and TRBJ2-4; D may be TRBD2 (6 bases). The CDR3 has 13 amino acids. Between the trimmed V and J ends, which lost 1 base and 6 bases, there was a span of 9 bases. CDR1 is NNHDY, CDR2 SYVADS, per germline. The CDR3 DNA, read in part, is TGTGCCAGCAGTGATCGGGGGGAGAACACCTTGTAC. Translating gives CASSDRGENTLY. The complete CDR3 reads CASSDRGENTLYF.

As for this clone: Gene and germline names: mouse. Incomplete CDR3 DNA: TGTGCCAGCTCTCGAGGGGCTGGTCAAAACACCTTGTAC. This sequence encodes CASSRGAGQNTLY. The entire CDR3 protein is CASSRGAGQNTLYF. V usage is TRBV12-1 and J usage is TRBJ2-4; perhaps D is TRBD1 or TRBD2 (5 bases each). The CDR3 extends 1 residue past the end of the read, so its final part is completed from the germline J gene. The V gene lost 2 bases and the J gene lost 1 base, with 9 bases spanning the gap. The CDR3 length is 14 residues. Germline CDR1 reads SGHSN; CDR2 reads HYEKVE. The full variable domain, in which reference TRBV12-1 and TRBJ2-4 provide the parts outside the CDR3, is DSGVVQSPRHIIKEKGGRSVLTCIPISGHSNVVWYQQTLGKELKFLIQHYEKVERDKGFLPSRFSVQQFDDYHSEMNMSALELEDSAMYFCASSRGAGQNTLYFGAGTRLSVL.

On this clone: Gene names refer to mouse genes. The CDR3 is cut off 1 residue early in the read; its end comes from the germline J gene. This chain joins TRBV12-1 and TRBJ2-5; unclear D gene. The germline V gene encodes CDR1 SGHSN and CDR2 HYEKVE. The CDR3 spans 14 residues. Trimming took 0 bases from V and 0 from J, leaving 6 bases between them. The part of the CDR3 DNA that was read is TGTGCCAGCTCTCTCGAAGTTAACCAAGACACCCAGTAC. This gives the protein CASSLEVNQDTQY. The whole CDR3 is CASSLEVNQDTQYF.

This clone turned up a few times. Here the gene names and germline are mouse. CDR3 sequence reads: CASSQDNSDYTF. The CDR3 DNA, read in part, is TGTGCCAGCAGCCAAGACAACTCCGACTACACC. The rearrangement uses TRBV2 and TRBJ1-2; D ambiguous. The read ends 1 residue shy of where the CDR3 ends; the end is completed using the germline J gene. The germline V and J ends were trimmed by 0 bases and 2 bases, with 1 base remaining between them. The CDR3 extends over 12 amino acids. Germline V gene sequence: CDR1 LGHNA, CDR2 YSYQKL.

Worth noting for this clone: Gene names denote mouse genes. The read terminates 1 residue before the CDR3 end, so the remaining end is supplied by the germline J gene. The chain is built from TRBV13-2 and TRBJ2-7, with D hard to call. This CDR3 has 13 amino acids. The V and J ends lost 0 bases and 0 bases respectively, with 4 bases between them. Germline assignment: CDR1 NNHNN and CDR2 SYGAGS (reference sequence). CDR3 bases read: TGTGCCAGCGGTGATGCATACTCCTATGAACAGTAC. Its protein product is CASGDAYSYEQY. Given in full, the CDR3 is CASGDAYSYEQYF.

With respect to this clone: Mouse gene names apply. Sequencing ends 1 residue short of the CDR3 end; the germline J gene provides the rest. V gene TRBV2 combines with J gene TRBJ1-6; tentative D call: TRBD1 (6 bases). TRBJ1-6 is annotated as an ORF whose role is uncertain. The CDR3 length is 14 residues. From germline, CDR1 is LGHNA and CDR2 YSYQKL. Deletions cut 3 bases from V and 7 bases from J, with 10 bases between. The covered CDR3 bases are TGTGCCAGCAGCCAGGGGGGGCGAAATTCGCCCCTCTAC. Amino acid sequence: CASSQGGRNSPLY. The full CDR3 sequence reads CASSQGGRNSPLYF.

A word on this clone: Germline and genes here are mouse. With the read ending 1 residue before the CDR3 end, the germline J gene is used to fill in that end. V gene TRBV13-3 combines with J gene TRBJ1-3; possible D gene TRBD1, 6 bases. Trimming took off 6 bases at V and 2 bases at J, with 9 bases between the two ends. The CDR3 sequence is 13 residues long. CDR1 and CDR2 (germline): NNHDY, SYVADS. The CDR3 loop is CASTRQAGNTLYF. The covered CDR3 bases are TGTGCCAGCACCCGACAGGCTGGAAATACGCTCTAT.

In the case of this clone: These gene names are mouse names. CDR3: CASSLEGASTEVFF. The CDR3 bases that were read are TGTGCCAGCAGCTTAGAGGGGGCGAGCACAGAAGTCTTC. The gene calls are TRBV3 and TRBJ1-1; 7 bases line up with TRBD1. The sequenced fragment ends 1 residue before the CDR3 boundary, so the rest is inferred from the germline J gene. Germline V CDR1 and CDR2: SNHLY, FYNGKV (reference sequence). The CDR3 runs 14 residues. The junction had 3 bases not matched to a gene; V was cut back by 1 base and J by 4 bases.

Of note for this clone: Gene names are the mouse ones. The read terminates 1 residue before the CDR3 end, so the remaining end is supplied by the germline J gene. The same CDR3 is also encoded by other DNA sequences in this sample. The rearrangement links TRBV4 to TRBJ2-4; 12 nucleotides line up with TRBD2. This CDR3 has 14 amino acids. Germline-derived CDR1 and CDR2 are LGHDT and YNNKQL (reference sequence). V gave up 5 bases and J gave up 5 bases; unmatched junction bases: 2. CDR3 bases read: TGTGCCAGCAGCCCGGACTGGGGGGGAAACACCTTGTAC. It is translated as CASSPDWGGNTLY. Given in full, the CDR3 is CASSPDWGGNTLYF.